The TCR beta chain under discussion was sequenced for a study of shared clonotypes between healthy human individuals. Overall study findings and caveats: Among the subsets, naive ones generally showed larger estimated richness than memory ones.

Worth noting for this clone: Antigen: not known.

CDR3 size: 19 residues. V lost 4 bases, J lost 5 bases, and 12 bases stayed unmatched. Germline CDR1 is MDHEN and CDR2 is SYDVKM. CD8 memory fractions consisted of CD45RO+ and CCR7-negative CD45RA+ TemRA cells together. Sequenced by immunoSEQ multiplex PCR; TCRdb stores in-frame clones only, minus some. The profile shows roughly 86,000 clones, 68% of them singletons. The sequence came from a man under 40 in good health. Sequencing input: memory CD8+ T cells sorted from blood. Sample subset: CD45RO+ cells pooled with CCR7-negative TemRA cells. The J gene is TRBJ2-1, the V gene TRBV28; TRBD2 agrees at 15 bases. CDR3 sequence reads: CASSSHPGTSGRWDNEQFF. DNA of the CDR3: TGTGCCAGCAGTTCCCATCCTGGGACTAGCGGGAGGTGGGACAATGAGCAGTTCTTC.